The present T cell receptor (beta chain) was sequenced within a study of spatial heterogeneity in lung cancer. This clonotype was counted between two and nine times. Time point specified: blood at routine non-recurrence follow-up after resection. TCRdb passed the 5' RACE reads through MiXCR, listing each CDR3 protein once. Among 110,000 or so distinct CDR3 sequences listed, 11% were seen once. Germline loops: CDR1 SNHLY, CDR2 FYNNEI. The J segment lost 10 bases and the V segment lost 7 bases, leaving 16 bases of the junction unmatched. This CDR3 comprises 15 residues. Source: PBMCs, taken at follow-up. This clonotype was sampled from a female donor with early-stage non-small cell lung cancer. The V call is TRBV2, the J call TRBJ2-1; 7 nucleotides match TRBD2. CDR3 sequence reads: CASNPTSRGTWEQFF. In DNA form, the CDR3 reads TGTGCCAGCAACCCGACTAGCCGGGGAACATGGGAGCAGTTCTTC.